What follows is one T cell receptor (beta chain) and its context. This CDR3 region has 17 residues. V lost 1 base to trimming and J lost 4 bases; unmatched junction nucleotides: 12. Germline V gene data show CDR1 as SGHDT and CDR2 as YYEEEE. Generated by immunoSEQ multiplex PCR, the TCRdb table keeps only in-frame clones and is missing some. The data contain about 88,000 clones, 94% of them seen just once; the ten biggest clones take up 0.25%. These data come from a study of technical replicates of blood from a few donors. This chain uses TRBV5-6 with TRBJ1-2; TRBD1 matches at 8 bases. Input material: T cells isolated from PBMCs. The receptor's source is a human donor in good health. The CDR3, as DNA: TGTGCCAGCAGCTTGAGTAGGACAGGGCCCTTCTTCTATGGCTACACCTTC. Protein product: CASSLSRTGPFFYGYTF. Together with reference TRBV5-6 and TRBJ1-2, the CDR3 gives the full variable domain: DAGVTQSPTHLIKTRGQQVTLRCSPKSGHDTVSWYQQALGQGPQFIFQYYEEEERQRGNFPDRFSGHQFPNYSSELNVNALLLGDSALYLCASSLSRTGPFFYGYTFGSGTRLTVV.